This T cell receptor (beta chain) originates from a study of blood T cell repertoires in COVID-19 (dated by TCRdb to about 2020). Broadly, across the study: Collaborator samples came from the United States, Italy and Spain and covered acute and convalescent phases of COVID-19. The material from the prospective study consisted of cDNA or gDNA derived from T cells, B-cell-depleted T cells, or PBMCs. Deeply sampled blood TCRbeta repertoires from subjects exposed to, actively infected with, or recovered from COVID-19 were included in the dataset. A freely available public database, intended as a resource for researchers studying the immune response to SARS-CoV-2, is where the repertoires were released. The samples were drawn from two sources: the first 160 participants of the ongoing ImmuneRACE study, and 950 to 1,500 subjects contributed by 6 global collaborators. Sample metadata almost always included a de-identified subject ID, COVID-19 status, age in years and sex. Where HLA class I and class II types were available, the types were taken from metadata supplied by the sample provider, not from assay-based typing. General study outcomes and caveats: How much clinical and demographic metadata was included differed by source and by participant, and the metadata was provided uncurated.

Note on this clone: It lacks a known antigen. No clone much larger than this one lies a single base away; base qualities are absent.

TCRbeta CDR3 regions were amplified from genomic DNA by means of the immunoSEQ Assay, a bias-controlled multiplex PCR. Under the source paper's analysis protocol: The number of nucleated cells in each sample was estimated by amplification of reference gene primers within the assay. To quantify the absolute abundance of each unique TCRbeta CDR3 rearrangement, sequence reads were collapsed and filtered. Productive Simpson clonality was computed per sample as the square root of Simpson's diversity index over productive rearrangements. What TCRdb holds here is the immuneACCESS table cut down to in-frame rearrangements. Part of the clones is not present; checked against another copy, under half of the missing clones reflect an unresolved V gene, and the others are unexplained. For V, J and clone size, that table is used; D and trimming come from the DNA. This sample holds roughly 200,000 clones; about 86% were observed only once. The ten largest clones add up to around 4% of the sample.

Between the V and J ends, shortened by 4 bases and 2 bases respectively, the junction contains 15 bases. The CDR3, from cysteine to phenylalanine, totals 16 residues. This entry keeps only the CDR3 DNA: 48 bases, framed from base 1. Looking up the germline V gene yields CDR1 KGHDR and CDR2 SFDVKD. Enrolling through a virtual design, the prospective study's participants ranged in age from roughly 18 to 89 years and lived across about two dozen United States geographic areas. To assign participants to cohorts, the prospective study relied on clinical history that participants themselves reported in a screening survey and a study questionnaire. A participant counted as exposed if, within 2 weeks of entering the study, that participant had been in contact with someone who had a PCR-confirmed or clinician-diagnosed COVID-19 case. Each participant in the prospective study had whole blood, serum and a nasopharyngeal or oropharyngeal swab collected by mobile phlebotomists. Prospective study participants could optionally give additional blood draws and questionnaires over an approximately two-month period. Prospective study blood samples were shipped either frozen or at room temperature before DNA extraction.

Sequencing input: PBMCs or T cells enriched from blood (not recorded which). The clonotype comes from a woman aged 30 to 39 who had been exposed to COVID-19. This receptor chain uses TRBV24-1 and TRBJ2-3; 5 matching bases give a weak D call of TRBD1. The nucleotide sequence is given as TGTGCCACCAGTGAGGGGCCCTCCAAACCCACAGATACGCAGTATTTT. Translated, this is CATSEGPSKPTDTQYF.